The clone carrying this T cell receptor (beta chain) was seen a single time. Its antigen is undetermined. Primers included in the PCR were 60 Vbeta and 13 Jbeta primers. The assay was immunoSEQ multiplex PCR, and TCRdb's table has in-frame clones only and misses some. Of more than 150,000 clones listed, around three quarters are singletons. Germline V gene sequence: CDR1 MDHEN, CDR2 SYDVKM. Germline trimming cut 5 bases from V and 5 bases from J; bases unmatched to any gene: 15. This CDR3 comprises 18 residues. These data belong to a study of cytomegalovirus exposure and HLA in healthy donors. Study summary: A prior study identified 90 million to 120 million unique TCR beta sequences from around 180 million T cells.

The study, taken as a whole, reports: Published work reported that the classifier diagnosed cytomegalovirus status with high specificity and sensitivity. With later analysis, a missense DCLRE1C variant became linked to TCR beta V- and J-gene trimming.

Sample: PBMCs. The clonotype comes from a man aged 35 to 55 in good health and CMV-seronegative. This chain connects TRBV28 to TRBJ1-2, with 12 nucleotides matching TRBD1. Here the CDR3 DNA reads TGTGCCAGCAGTCTCTATCTCGGGACAGGGGGCGGGGGTTATGGCTACACCTTC. This encodes CASSLYLGTGGGGYGYTF.